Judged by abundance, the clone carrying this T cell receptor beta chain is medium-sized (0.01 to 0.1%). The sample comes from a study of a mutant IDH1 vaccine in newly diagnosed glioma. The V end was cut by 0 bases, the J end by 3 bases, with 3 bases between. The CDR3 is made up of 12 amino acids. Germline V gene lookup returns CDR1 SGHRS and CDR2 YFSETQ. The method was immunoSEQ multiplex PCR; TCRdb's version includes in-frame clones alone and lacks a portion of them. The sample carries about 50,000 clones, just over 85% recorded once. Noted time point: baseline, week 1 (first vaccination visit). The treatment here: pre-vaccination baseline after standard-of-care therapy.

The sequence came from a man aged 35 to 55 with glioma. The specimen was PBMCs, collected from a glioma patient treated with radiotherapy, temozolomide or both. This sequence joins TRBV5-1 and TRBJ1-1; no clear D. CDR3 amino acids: CASSLGDTEAFF. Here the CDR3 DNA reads TGCGCCAGCAGCTTGGGAGACACTGAAGCTTTCTTT.